The 32 T cell receptor beta chains in this list originate from one sample, sequenced in a study of T-cell memory formation after mild COVID-19. TCRdb reprocessed the 5' RACE reads with MiXCR, giving one entry per CDR3 protein. The profile shows a few hundred thousand distinct CDR3 sequences, about 16% of them singletons. Material: PBMCs or a T cell subset sorted from them (not recorded which). These receptors all stem from a man between 18 and 35 years old who had mild COVID-19 (a few samples of this study predate the infection). Cell type and time point are not known.

This clonotype was observed a handful of times. The chain has TRBV15 and TRBJ2-7, with a weak D call TRBD1 (6 bases). CDR3 length: 13 amino acids. V gave up 0 bases and J gave up 11 bases, with 14 bases separating them. The germline gives CDR1 LNHNV, CDR2 YYDKDF (reference sequence). CDR3 in amino acids: CATSRDRTVGEYV. Written as DNA, the CDR3 is TGTGCCACCAGCAGAGATAGGACAGTAGGAGAGTACGTC.

This clonotype was seen a handful of times. This rearrangement joins TRBV7-2 to TRBJ2-3, with D unclear. The CDR3 is 15 residues long. Germline CDR1 and CDR2: SGHTA and FQGNSA. The germline V and J ends were trimmed by 1 base and 1 base, with 9 bases remaining between them. The CDR3, as DNA: TGTGCCAGCAGCTTAGTGGCCACCGGCACAGATACGCAGTATTTT. Translating it yields CASSLVATGTDTQYF.

The CDR3 bases are TGTGCCAGCAGTTTAGCGGGGTCGTTCACTGAAGCTTTCTTT. Its protein is CASSLAGSFTEAFF. The chain couples TRBV27 to TRBJ1-1; unclear D gene. CDR1 is MNHEY and CDR2 is SMNVEV in the germline V gene (reference sequence). The ends were cut back, 2 bases at V and 4 bases at J, with 11 bases in the middle. CDR3 length: 14 amino acids.

The chain links TRBV30 to TRBJ2-6, with no clear D. V shed 6 bases and J shed 0 bases, with 12 bases lying between them. Per the germline V gene, CDR1 is GTSNPN and CDR2 is SVGIG (reference sequence). The CDR3 has 15 amino acids. CDR3 bases: TGTGCCTGCACCCGGCAGGACTCTGGGGCCAACGTCCTGACTTTC. Its translation is CACTRQDSGANVLTF.

This clonotype was observed many times. The chain has TRBV5-1 and TRBJ1-6; 7 bases are a match to TRBD1. This CDR3 spans 13 amino acids. Germline V gene sequence: CDR1 SGHRS, CDR2 YFSETQ. After removal of 7 bases from V and 5 bases from J, the junction contained 3 bases not matched to a gene. The CDR3 here is CASCDRDNSPLHF. In nucleotides, the CDR3 is TGCGCCAGCTGTGACAGGGATAATTCACCCCTCCACTTT.

The chain joins TRBV5-6 to TRBJ2-7; 7 bases line up with TRBD1. This CDR3 has 13 residues. From germline, CDR1 is SGHDT and CDR2 YYEEEE. Losses at the gene ends were 4 bases for V and 5 bases for J; bases not matched to a gene: 6. CDR3 coding DNA: TGTGCCAGCAGCGTGACAGGGATCGACGAGCAGTACTTC. This sequence encodes CASSVTGIDEQYF. The variable domain in full, with the rest retrieved from reference TRBV5-6 and TRBJ2-7, is DAGVTQSPTHLIKTRGQQVTLRCSPKSGHDTVSWYQQALGQGPQFIFQYYEEEERQRGNFPDRFSGHQFPNYSSELNVNALLLGDSALYLCASSVTGIDEQYFGPGTRLTVT.

This clonotype appeared a few times. The CDR3 loop is CASSSSTGGAGYTF. In DNA form, the CDR3 reads TGTGCCAGCAGCTCCAGCACAGGGGGCGCTGGCTACACCTTC. The chain has TRBV12-3 or TRBV12-4 and TRBJ1-2; 9 bases agree with TRBD1. The CDR3 contains 14 residues. V lost 6 bases and J lost 7; bases outside the gene matches: 9.

The chain uses TRBV18 and TRBJ1-5; no clear D. CDR3 size: 15 residues. Germline CDR1 reads KGHSH; CDR2 reads LQKENI. V was cut by 2 bases and J by 6 bases, with 14 bases left in between. The CDR3 DNA follows: TGTGCCAGCTCACCAAAAAGGATACCGGGTCAGCCCCAGCATTTT. Its translation: CASSPKRIPGQPQHF.

The CDR3 DNA reads as TGCGCCAGCCAAACACAGGGGGGCGACGAGCAGTACTTC. Residues: CASQTQGGDEQYF. The genes are TRBV5-1 and TRBJ2-7; 8 bases fit TRBD1. After removal of 7 bases from V and 5 bases from J, the junction contained 8 bases not matched to a gene. CDR3 length equals 13 residues. Germline V gene sequence: CDR1 SGHRS, CDR2 YFSETQ.

The chain couples TRBV7-2 to TRBJ1-2; D ambiguous. The CDR3 sequence is 13 residues long. Trimming shortened V by 2 bases and J by 7 bases, and 11 bases separated the two germline ends. Germline CDR1 and CDR2: SGHTA and FQGNSA. Written as DNA, the CDR3 is TGTGCCAGCAGCTTATCGGATGGTGCTGGCTACACCTTC. Its protein product is CASSLSDGAGYTF. The whole variable domain, filled in from reference TRBV7-2 and TRBJ1-2, reads GAGVSQSPSNKVTEKGKDVELRCDPISGHTALYWYRQSLGQGLEFLIYFQGNSAPDKSGLPSDRFSAERTGGSVSTLTIQRTQQEDSAVYLCASSLSDGAGYTFGSGTRLTVV.

This clonotype was detected only a few times. The chain couples TRBV4-3 to TRBJ1-2, with D unclear. The CDR3 totals 14 residues. V gave up 1 base and J gave up 5 bases, with 11 bases separating them. Germline lookup yields CDR1 LGHNA and CDR2 YSLEER. The CDR3 DNA sequence: TGCGCCAGCAGCCAAGTTTATCCGGGATATGGCTACACCTTC. It encodes CASSQVYPGYGYTF.

A remark on this clonotype: The conserved phenylalanine or tryptophan is not found at the CDR3 terminus, so this likely reflects a read error. The gene calls are TRBV13 and TRBJ2-7; D remains unclear. V was shortened by 5 bases and J by 7 bases, with 12 bases between the two germline ends. The CDR3 extends over 12 amino acids. Germline V gene sequence: CDR1 PRHDT, CDR2 FYEKMQ (reference sequence). CDR3 loop: CASSPSMGEQYS. The DNA of the CDR3 is TGTGCCAGCAGCCCAAGCATGGGAGAGCAGTACTCC.

Only a few counts were recorded for this clonotype. The chain uses TRBV5-1 and TRBJ2-5; a weak D match, TRBD1 (5 bases). The CDR3 has 16 amino acids. Trimming removed 2 bases from V and 0 bases from J, with 14 bases in between. Germline CDR1 SGHRS, CDR2 YFSETQ. CDR3 coding DNA: TGCGCCAGCAGCTTTTCCATCGACAGTGACCAAGAGACCCAGTACTTC. Translation gives CASSFSIDSDQETQYF.

The rearrangement links TRBV4-1 to TRBJ2-1; the D gene is possibly TRBD2 (6 bases). V lost 3 bases, J lost 1 base, and 10 bases lay in between. CDR1 and CDR2 from the germline V gene are MGHRA and YSYEKL. This CDR3 contains 15 residues. The CDR3 is CASSQRDGSYNEQFF. Here the CDR3 DNA reads TGCGCCAGCAGCCAGCGGGACGGATCCTACAATGAGCAGTTCTTC.

The sample holds a few counts of this clonotype. Written as DNA, the CDR3 is TGTGCCAGCAGCGTCCCCGGGACAGGGGTGTACGAGCAGTACTTC. Its protein is CASSVPGTGVYEQYF. V usage is TRBV6-5 and J usage is TRBJ2-7, with 10 bases that match TRBD1. Germline CDR1 reads MNHEY; CDR2 reads SVGAGI. V lost 6 bases to trimming and J lost 4 bases; unmatched junction nucleotides: 9. This CDR3 has 15 residues.

This clonotype was seen more than once but under ten times. This sequence joins TRBV9 and TRBJ2-5; 12 bases are shared with TRBD2. The CDR3 has 16 residues. After removal of 1 base from V and 5 bases from J, the junction contained 6 bases not matched to a gene. Germline V gene data show CDR1 as SGDLS and CDR2 as YYNGEE. The CDR3 loop reads CASSVHTGTSGETQYF. CDR3 nucleotides: TGTGCCAGCAGCGTACACACTGGGACTAGCGGGGAGACCCAGTACTTC.

This clonotype was observed a few times. V gene TRBV7-2 combines with J gene TRBJ2-5; D gene ambiguous. Germline CDR1 SGHTA, CDR2 FQGNSA. The CDR3 loop spans 15 amino acids. V lost 3 bases and J lost 5, with 16 bases in between. The DNA of the CDR3 is TGTGCCAGCAGCTTCTATTCGGCCATCGGGGAGACCCAGTACTTC. Its protein product is CASSFYSAIGETQYF.

This clonotype was seen a handful of times. The gene calls are TRBV5-4 and TRBJ2-5, with a weak D call TRBD2 (6 bases). Looked up from germline, CDR1 is SGHNT and CDR2 is YYREEE (reference sequence). Trimming left V 3 bases short and J 5 bases short, with 20 bases between. This CDR3 spans 16 amino acids. As DNA, the CDR3 is TGTGCCAGCAGCTCGGCGGGATGGGGCGCGAAGGAGACCCAGTACTTC. Translating it yields CASSSAGWGAKETQYF. Filled out from reference TRBV5-4 and TRBJ2-5, the complete variable domain reads ETGVTQSPTHLIKTRGQQVTLRCSSQSGHNTVSWYQQALGQGPQFIFQYYREEENGRGNFPPRFSGLQFPNYSSELNVNALELDDSALYLCASSSAGWGAKETQYFGPGTRLLVL.

This rearrangement joins TRBV18 to TRBJ2-7; 7 nucleotides line up with TRBD1. J lost 9 bases, V lost 4 bases, and 9 bases had no gene match. The CDR3 runs 13 residues. Germline V lookup: CDR1 KGHSH, CDR2 LQKENI. CDR3 protein: CASSLRQGFGQYV. The CDR3 nucleotides read TGTGCCAGCTCACTCCGACAGGGTTTCGGGCAGTACGTC.

This CDR3 is CASSSSGTGVHEQYF. As DNA, the CDR3 is TGTGCCAGCAGCTCGAGCGGGACAGGGGTTCACGAGCAGTACTTC. The chain recombines TRBV7-6 with TRBJ2-7; 10 bases are shared with TRBD1. J was trimmed by 5 bases and V by 4 bases; bases with no gene match: 8. CDR1 is SGHVS, CDR2 FNYEAQ, per germline. This CDR3 contains 15 residues. Based on the CDR3 plus reference TRBV7-6 and TRBJ2-7, the full variable domain is GAGVSQSPRYKVTKRGQDVALRCDPISGHVSLYWYRQALGQGPEFLTYFNYEAQQDKSGLPNDRFSAERPEGSISTLTIQRTEQRDSAMYRCASSSSGTGVHEQYFGPGTRLTVT.

This chain joins TRBV6-5 and TRBJ1-4; 8 bases are shared with TRBD1. V trimming: 2 bases; J trimming: 7 bases; junction bases outside the gene matches: 9. Germline CDR1 and CDR2: MNHEY and SVGAGI. The CDR3 is 16 amino acids. CDR3 in DNA: TGTGCCAGCAGTTACCAACTGGGACAGGCGAGTGAAAAACTGTTTTTT. Its translation is CASSYQLGQASEKLFF.

A remark on this clonotype: A junction end diverges from the germline sequence, so it may reflect a read error. This rearrangement joins TRBV3-1 to TRBJ1-2, with unresolved D. The CDR3 length is 13 residues. Looked up from germline, CDR1 is LGHDT and CDR2 is YNNKEL (reference sequence). CDR3 coding DNA: TGTGCCACCAGCCGGGCGGCTAACTATGGCTACACCTTC. It is translated as CATSRAANYGYTF.

This clonotype has just a few counts. The CDR3 protein is CASSLAVGLRTDTQYF. The CDR3 nucleotides read TGTGCCAGCAGCTTGGCCGTGGGGCTCCGCACAGATACGCAGTATTTT. The chain has TRBV5-5 and TRBJ2-3; D might be TRBD1 (5 bases). V was pared by 0 bases and J by 1 base, with 12 bases between. The CDR3 is 16 amino acids. Germline CDR1 is SGHKS and CDR2 is YYEKEE (reference sequence).

This clonotype came up many times. The chain joins TRBV4-3 to TRBJ2-7; D is perhaps TRBD1 (6 bases). Trimming left V 2 bases short and J 5 bases short, with 13 bases between. The CDR3 is 14 residues long. Per germline, CDR1 LGHNA and CDR2 YSLEER. The CDR3 protein is CASSQHRENNEQYF. In DNA form, the CDR3 reads TGCGCCAGCAGCCAACACAGGGAGAACAACGAGCAGTACTTC.

The chain links TRBV7-9 to TRBJ1-1; no clear D gene. Germline values: CDR1 SEHNR, CDR2 FQNEAQ (reference sequence). The CDR3 contains 14 residues. Between the trimmed V and J ends, which lost 5 bases and 1 base, there was a span of 11 bases. CDR3: CASSPAVGNTEAFF. CDR3 nucleotide sequence: TGTGCCAGCAGCCCGGCGGTGGGGAACACTGAAGCTTTCTTT.

The chain recombines TRBV6-2 or TRBV6-3 with TRBJ2-4; D perhaps matches TRBD1 (5 bases). V lost 6 bases and J 0 bases, leaving 12 bases between the germline ends. The CDR3 consists of 15 residues. Germline V gene lookup returns CDR1 MNHEY and CDR2 SVGEGT. The CDR3 region is CASSSDRIAKNIQYF. The DNA for the CDR3 is TGTGCCAGCAGCTCCGACAGAATAGCCAAAAACATTCAGTACTTC.

This clonotype has just a few counts. The V gene is TRBV5-1, the J gene TRBJ2-2; unclear D gene. Germline V gene lookup returns CDR1 SGHRS and CDR2 YFSETQ. This CDR3 spans 15 amino acids. With 0 bases removed from V and 3 bases from J, the gap between germline ends came to 9 bases. Here the CDR3 DNA reads TGCGCCAGCAGCTTGGTTGTCGGGTACACCGGGGAGCTGTTTTTT. Its protein is CASSLVVGYTGELFF.

This clonotype was seen a handful of times. The CDR3, as DNA: TGCGCCAGCAGCTTGGAGCTAGGAAGGGATACGCAGTATTTT. Its protein product is CASSLELGRDTQYF. The rearrangement links TRBV5-1 to TRBJ2-3; D gene unclear. CDR1 is SGHRS and CDR2 is YFSETQ in the germline V gene. Trimming stripped 0 bases from V and 6 bases from J, with 11 bases between. CDR3 length equals 14 residues. The entire variable domain, with the rest obtained from reference TRBV5-1 and TRBJ2-3, is as follows: KAGVTQTPRYLIKTRGQQVTLSCSPISGHRSVSWYQQTPGQGLQFLFEYFSETQRNKGNFPGRFSGRQFSNSRSEMNVSTLELGDSALYLCASSLELGRDTQYFGPGTRLTVL.

This clonotype has only a few counts. The CDR3 DNA reads as TGTGCCACCAGCAGAGACCAGGGACAAGAGCAGTTCTTC. Amino acids: CATSRDQGQEQFF. The chain recombines TRBV15 with TRBJ2-1; perhaps TRBD1 as D (6 bases). V was pared by 0 bases and J by 10 bases, with 10 bases between. The CDR3 consists of 13 residues. Germline V gives CDR1 LNHNV, CDR2 YYDKDF (reference sequence). Combining the CDR3 with reference TRBV15 and TRBJ2-1 gives the whole variable domain DAMVIQNPRYQVTQFGKPVTLSCSQTLNHNVMYWYQQKSSQAPKLLFHYYDKDFNNEADTPDNFQSRRPNTSFCFLDIRSPGLGDTAMYLCATSRDQGQEQFFGPGTRLTVL.

The chain has TRBV20-1 and TRBJ1-2; D may be TRBD1 (6 bases). Germline V gene sequence: CDR1 DFQATT, CDR2 SNEGSKA (reference sequence). The CDR3 runs to 12 residues. V was clipped by 3 bases and J by 4 bases, with 9 bases between them. In DNA form, the CDR3 reads TGCAGTGCTAGGGGCAGGGGCTATGGCTACACCTTC. Amino acid sequence: CSARGRGYGYTF.

This clonotype was observed a handful of times. This chain uses TRBV27 with TRBJ1-1, with TRBD1 matching over 8 bases. In germline, CDR1 is MNHEY, CDR2 SMNVEV (reference sequence). This CDR3 is built from 16 residues. The J segment lost 0 bases and the V segment lost 3 bases, leaving 6 bases of the junction unmatched. CDR3 nucleotides: TGTGCCAGCAGTTTTATCCGGGACAGGTTGAACACTGAAGCTTTCTTT. Translating gives CASSFIRDRLNTEAFF.

This chain links TRBV12-3 or TRBV12-4 with TRBJ1-2; no reliable D call. Trimming removed 5 bases at V and 3 bases at J, with 4 bases between. The CDR3 extends over 11 amino acids. The CDR3 here is CASSPDYGYTF. The CDR3 DNA sequence: TGTGCCAGCAGTCCGGACTATGGCTACACCTTC.